This T cell receptor (beta chain) was found in a study of blood T cells in healthy people across ages. Study observations and caveats: Getting older went along with TCR beta diversity per million T cells dropping roughly linearly.

A word on this clonotype: Its cognate antigen is unknown.

All donors came from Russia, were Caucasian and healthy, and spanned ages about 6 to 90. Each sample used at least 6 million PBMCs. For the second PCR, which ran for about 6 to 11 cycles, a sample-barcoded 5' primer and a J-beta primer mix were used. One entry per CDR3 protein results from TCRdb running MiXCR on the 5' RACE reads. The profile shows some 640,000 distinct CDR3 sequences, 45% to 50% of them singletons. Germline CDR1 and CDR2: SGHAT and FQNNGV. The CDR3 totals 14 residues. Trimming pared 2 bases from V and 4 bases from J, leaving 6 bases between. The sequenced sample consisted of blood. This TCR derives from a woman aged 60-70 years in good health. J is TRBJ1-6 and V is TRBV11-2; D gene unclear. CDR3 nucleotides: TGTGCCAGCAGCTTAAATCTGTATAATTCACCCCTCCACTTT. The encoded protein is CASSLNLYNSPLHF.